Listed here are 32 T cell receptor beta chains from one sample, sequenced in a study of blood T cell repertoires in COVID-19. Data came from immunoSEQ multiplex PCR; TCRdb stores just in-frame clones and leaves some out. The sample has about 160,000 clones; 86% are singletons. Sequencing used peripheral blood. These receptors were collected from a woman between 65 and 79 years old with acute or convalescent COVID-19.

This clone appeared once. The rearrangement uses TRBV19 and TRBJ1-1; a weak D match, TRBD1 (6 bases). The CDR3 totals 13 residues. CDR1 and CDR2 (germline): LNHDA, SQIVND (reference sequence). V lost 6 bases and J 1 base, leaving 9 bases between the germline ends. The CDR3 sequence is CASSRGWNTEAFF. Written as DNA, the CDR3 is TGTGCCAGTAGCAGGGGTTGGAACACTGAAGCTTTCTTT.

This clone was recorded only once. The chain carries TRBV2 and TRBJ1-3, with TRBD1 as a possible D gene (6 bases). The ends were cut back, 8 bases at V and 0 bases at J, with 14 bases in the middle. Per the germline V gene, CDR1 is SNHLY and CDR2 is FYNNEI. This CDR3 has 15 residues. The CDR3 DNA reads as TGTGCCAGCGGACAGACAGCGAGCTCTGGAAACACCATATATTTT. It codes for CASGQTASSGNTIYF.

Written as DNA, the CDR3 is TGTGCCAGCAGTCGACGGGGAGGCTATGGCTACACCTTC. Translated, it gives CASSRRGGYGYTF. J is TRBJ1-2 and V is TRBV27; unclear D gene. CDR1 is MNHEY and CDR2 is SMNVEV in the germline V gene (reference sequence). V was trimmed by 5 bases and J by 4 bases, leaving 11 bases between them. CDR3 length: 13 residues.

This chain links TRBV11-2 with TRBJ1-1, with D hard to call. From germline, CDR1 is SGHAT and CDR2 FQNNGV. This CDR3 spans 14 amino acids. Trimming pared 1 base from V and 2 bases from J, leaving 8 bases between. The CDR3: CASSLGTVNTEAFF. The CDR3 DNA reads TGTGCCAGCAGCTTAGGCACGGTAAACACTGAAGCTTTCTTT.

The CDR3 reads CASSLLGGESPLHF. Written as DNA, the CDR3 is TGTGCCAGCAGCTTGTTAGGGGGCGAGTCACCCCTCCACTTT. The chain links TRBV5-6 to TRBJ1-6, with TRBD1 matching over 7 bases. J was trimmed by 10 bases and V by 1 base; bases with no gene match: 5. CDR1 is SGHDT and CDR2 is YYEEEE in the germline V gene. There are 14 residues in the CDR3. Full variable domain (missing parts from reference TRBV5-6 and TRBJ1-6): DAGVTQSPTHLIKTRGQQVTLRCSPKSGHDTVSWYQQALGQGPQFIFQYYEEEERQRGNFPDRFSGHQFPNYSSELNVNALLLGDSALYLCASSLLGGESPLHFGNGTRLTVT.

The chain links TRBV10-3 to TRBJ2-3, with 10 bases matching TRBD2. V gave up 11 bases and J gave up 5 bases; unmatched junction bases: 7. The germline V gene has CDR1 ENHRY and CDR2 SYGVKD. This CDR3 contains 13 residues. Written as DNA, the CDR3 is TGTGCCGCCAGCGGGGGGGCTGGAGATACGCAGTATTTT. This encodes CAASGGAGDTQYF.

The genes are TRBV4-1 and TRBJ1-2, with D hard to call. CDR1 MGHRA and CDR2 YSYEKL come from the germline V gene. V was clipped by 0 bases and J by 8 bases, with 13 bases between them. This CDR3 is 14 amino acids long. The CDR3 nucleotides are TGCGCCAGCAGCCAAGATACGTGGGCTAGCGGCTACACCTTC. It translates to CASSQDTWASGYTF.

The chain combines TRBV6-5 with TRBJ2-7, with TRBD1 as a possible D gene (6 bases). The CDR3 consists of 12 residues. CDR1 is MNHEY and CDR2 is SVGAGI in the germline V gene. V lost 6 bases, J lost 1 base, and 7 bases lay in between. CDR3 sequence reads: CASRTGSYEQYF. The CDR3 bases are TGTGCCAGCAGGACAGGTTCCTACGAGCAGTACTTC.

The chain carries TRBV15 and TRBJ1-1; D unresolved. The CDR3 consists of 14 residues. In germline, CDR1 is LNHNV, CDR2 YYDKDF (reference sequence). Trimming removed 1 base at V and 1 base at J, with 7 bases between. CDR3 sequence reads: CATSRVWPNTEAFF. CDR3 DNA sequence: TGTGCCACCAGCAGAGTATGGCCGAACACTGAAGCTTTCTTT.

This chain joins TRBV7-2 and TRBJ2-7; no clear D gene. The ends were cut back, 0 bases at V and 2 bases at J, with 5 bases in the middle. CDR1 SGHTA and CDR2 FQGNSA come from the germline V gene. The CDR3 totals 13 residues. In DNA, the CDR3 is TGTGCCAGCAGCTTAGCCAGTCCCTACGAGCAGTACTTC. This codes for CASSLASPYEQYF. Complete variable domain (other parts from reference TRBV7-2 and TRBJ2-7): GAGVSQSPSNKVTEKGKDVELRCDPISGHTALYWYRQSLGQGLEFLIYFQGNSAPDKSGLPSDRFSAERTGGSVSTLTIQRTQQEDSAVYLCASSLASPYEQYFGPGTRLTVT.

The chain combines TRBV24-1 with TRBJ2-3, with 13 bases aligning to TRBD2. CDR1 is KGHDR and CDR2 is SFDVKD in the germline V gene. With V trimmed by 4 bases and J by 8 bases, 11 bases remained unmatched. This CDR3 has 17 residues. CDR3 residues: CATSDTKLAGGPGTQYF. The CDR3 nucleotides read TGTGCCACCAGTGACACAAAACTAGCGGGGGGGCCTGGTACGCAGTATTTT.

The V call is TRBV27, the J call TRBJ2-3; D gene uncertain. Germline CDR1 and CDR2: MNHEY and SMNVEV (reference sequence). The CDR3 has 14 amino acids. Between the trimmed V and J ends, which lost 5 bases and 6 bases, there was a span of 15 bases. Here the CDR3 reads CASSKDGALDTQYF. DNA for the CDR3: TGTGCCAGCAGTAAAGACGGAGCGTTGGATACGCAGTATTTT.

The chain combines TRBV5-6 with TRBJ2-7; 9 positions match TRBD1. Germline V gene data show CDR1 as SGHDT and CDR2 as YYEEEE. The trim removed 6 bases at V and 1 base at J, leaving 14 bases unmatched. This CDR3 comprises 17 residues. The CDR3 region is CASTTPTPGQGSYEQYF. The DNA of the CDR3 is TGTGCCAGCACCACCCCGACCCCGGGACAGGGTTCCTACGAGCAGTACTTC. The full variable domain, with the rest looked up from reference TRBV5-6 and TRBJ2-7, is DAGVTQSPTHLIKTRGQQVTLRCSPKSGHDTVSWYQQALGQGPQFIFQYYEEEERQRGNFPDRFSGHQFPNYSSELNVNALLLGDSALYLCASTTPTPGQGSYEQYFGPGTRLTVT.

The rearrangement joins TRBV7-3 to TRBJ2-1, with TRBD2 matching over 9 bases. Trimming cost V 5 bases and J 9 bases; bases outside gene matches: 8. Germline CDR1 is SGHTA and CDR2 is FQGTGA. This CDR3 is 14 amino acids long. The CDR3 here is CASSPISGSVEQFF. CDR3 DNA: TGTGCCAGCAGCCCCATTAGCGGGAGTGTTGAGCAGTTCTTC.

This chain links TRBV7-6 with TRBJ2-1; D remains unclear. The CDR3 is 13 amino acids. V was trimmed by 4 bases and J by 4 bases, leaving 8 bases between them. The germline V gene has CDR1 SGHVS and CDR2 FNYEAQ. The CDR3 coding sequence is TGTGCCAGCAGCTCCCTACTATACAATGAGCAGTTCTTC. Translating gives CASSSLLYNEQFF.

V gene TRBV5-6 combines with J gene TRBJ2-5; TRBD1 matches at 11 bases. With V trimmed by 6 bases and J by 3 bases, 7 bases remained unmatched. This CDR3 region has 15 residues. The germline V gene has CDR1 SGHDT and CDR2 YYEEEE. In DNA form, the CDR3 reads TGTGCCAGCACCGCGACGGGACAGGGGGAAGAGACCCAGTACTTC. Translated: CASTATGQGEETQYF.

This clone has only one observation. Other nucleotide sequences from this sample produce the same CDR3. V is TRBV20-1 and J is TRBJ1-2, with a tentative D call TRBD1 (5 bases). Between the trimmed V and J ends, which lost 2 bases and 5 bases, there was a span of 6 bases. This CDR3 has 11 residues. Germline CDR1 and CDR2: DFQATT and SNEGSKA (reference sequence). The CDR3 spells CSARQGYGYTF. As DNA, the CDR3 is TGCAGTGCTAGACAGGGTTATGGCTACACCTTC.

The rearrangement links TRBV5-1 to TRBJ1-2; D remains ambiguous. The V end was cut by 0 bases, the J end by 2 bases, with 11 bases between. CDR3 length: 15 amino acids. Per germline, CDR1 SGHRS and CDR2 YFSETQ. The CDR3 region is CASSLDGLNNYGYTF. CDR3 bases: TGCGCCAGCAGCTTGGATGGCCTTAACAACTATGGCTACACCTTC.

V gene TRBV6-2 or TRBV6-3 combines with J gene TRBJ2-2; maybe TRBD2 (6 bases). Trimming took 4 bases from V and 4 from J, leaving 7 bases between them. The CDR3 covers 13 residues. Germline V gene lookup returns CDR1 MNHEY and CDR2 SVGEGT. The CDR3 bases are TGTGCCAGCAGTTGGGGGGTCACCGGGGAGCTGTTTTTT. Amino acids: CASSWGVTGELFF.

This rearrangement joins TRBV28 to TRBJ1-2, with D uncertain. The CDR3 contains 13 residues. Germline assignment: CDR1 MDHEN and CDR2 SYDVKM. V was shortened by 5 bases and J by 4 bases, with 11 bases between the two germline ends. The CDR3 DNA follows: TGTGCCAGCAGTCTTACAGATTCCTATGGCTACACCTTC. Protein sequence: CASSLTDSYGYTF.

The V and J genes are TRBV2 and TRBJ2-5, with 7 bases lining up with TRBD1. In germline, CDR1 is SNHLY, CDR2 FYNNEI. The CDR3 contains 12 residues. Unmatched junction bases numbered 5, after V lost 11 bases and J lost 2 bases. CDR3 DNA sequence: TGTGCCTCCGCGGACAGGCAAGAGACCCAGTACTTC. Translation: CASADRQETQYF.

The chain combines TRBV23-1 with TRBJ2-7; TRBD1 agrees at 9 bases. TRBV23-1 is an ORF; its function is uncertain. The junction had 9 bases not matched to a gene; V was cut back by 4 bases and J by 5 bases. The CDR3 contains 15 residues. This chain's CDR3 is CASSPSRDRDHEQYF. The CDR3 DNA sequence: TGCGCCAGCAGTCCTAGCCGGGACAGGGACCACGAGCAGTACTTC.

The rearrangement links TRBV30 to TRBJ1-1, with a weak D call TRBD1 (5 bases). Germline V gene sequence: CDR1 GTSNPN, CDR2 SVGIG (reference sequence). There are 15 residues in the CDR3. V was trimmed by 3 bases and J by 1 base, leaving 15 bases between them. CDR3 residues: CAWRYPRVGNTEAFF. DNA for the CDR3: TGTGCCTGGAGATATCCCAGGGTCGGGAACACTGAAGCTTTCTTT.

The CDR3 loop reads CASSLATDNNEQFF. DNA for the CDR3: TGTGCCAGCAGCTTAGCGACAGACAACAATGAGCAGTTCTTC. The chain recombines TRBV7-8 with TRBJ2-1; weak D call: TRBD1 (5 bases). Germline CDR1 SGHVS, CDR2 FQNEAQ. The CDR3 covers 14 residues. The ends were cut back, 0 bases at V and 5 bases at J, with 8 bases in the middle.

This clone was found a few times. The rearrangement links TRBV30 to TRBJ2-7; D is possibly TRBD2 (5 bases). Trimming shortened V by 0 bases and J by 4 bases, and 10 bases separated the two germline ends. This CDR3 is built from 13 residues. CDR1 and CDR2 from the germline V gene are GTSNPN and SVGIG (reference sequence). As DNA, the CDR3 is TGTGCCTGGAGTGTCAGGCTAGCTTACGAGCAGTACTTC. Residues: CAWSVRLAYEQYF. The complete variable domain, with remaining parts taken from reference TRBV30 and TRBJ2-7, reads SQTIHQWPATLVQPVGSPLSLECTVEGTSNPNLYWYRQAAGRGLQLLFYSVGIGQISSEVPQNLSASRPQDRQFILSSKKLLLSDSGFYLCAWSVRLAYEQYFGPGTRLTVT.

The chain couples TRBV7-8 to TRBJ1-4; 9 bases agree with TRBD1. There are 16 residues in the CDR3. From germline, CDR1 is SGHVS and CDR2 FQNEAQ. The V gene end was trimmed by 5 bases and the J gene end by 6 bases; junction bases not matched to a gene: 10. The CDR3 bases are TGTGCCAGCAGCCGAGAGTCCGGGACAGGGTATGAAAAACTGTTTTTT. Residues: CASSRESGTGYEKLFF.

This clone was found once. CDR3: CASSQGSGSSNTGELFF. In DNA, the CDR3 is TGTGCCAGCAGCCAGGGCAGCGGGAGCTCGAACACCGGGGAGCTGTTTTTT. The V and J genes are TRBV4-2 and TRBJ2-2; 8 nucleotides line up with TRBD2. CDR3 length equals 17 residues. The trim removed 3 bases at V and 0 bases at J, leaving 6 bases unmatched. Germline loops: CDR1 LGHNA, CDR2 YNFKEQ.

This chain links TRBV6-5 with TRBJ1-4, with D possibly TRBD1 on 5 matching bases. This CDR3 region has 15 residues. V lost 5 bases to trimming and J lost 7 bases, with 17 bases between them. Germline V lookup: CDR1 MNHEY, CDR2 SVGAGI. The CDR3 DNA follows: TGTGCCAGCAGTCGTCTTTCGGGGGGTGGTGAAAAACTGTTTTTT. Translating gives CASSRLSGGGEKLFF.

The V gene is TRBV4-3, the J gene TRBJ2-7; perhaps TRBD1 as D (6 bases). Trimming took 3 bases from V and 4 from J, leaving 13 bases between them. Looked up from germline, CDR1 is LGHNA and CDR2 is YSLEER. The CDR3 has 14 residues. The CDR3 loop is CASSQFRGEYEQYF. Here the CDR3 DNA reads TGCGCCAGCAGCCAGTTCAGGGGAGAATACGAGCAGTACTTC.

This rearrangement joins TRBV13 to TRBJ2-3; 10 nucleotides line up with TRBD1. CDR1 is PRHDT and CDR2 is FYEKMQ in the germline V gene (reference sequence). The CDR3 spans 17 residues. V shed 5 bases, J shed 4 bases, and the junction held 12 bases outside the gene matches. CDR3 sequence reads: CASSVPGDRGRSDTQYF. The DNA for the CDR3 is TGTGCCAGCAGCGTACCCGGGGACAGGGGAAGATCAGATACGCAGTATTTT.

This sequence joins TRBV4-2 and TRBJ2-5; 9 bases fit TRBD1. Germline CDR1 and CDR2: LGHNA and YNFKEQ. The CDR3 extends over 15 amino acids. V was pared by 1 base and J by 4 bases, with 4 bases of the junction left unmatched. CDR3 nucleotide sequence: TGTGCCAGCAGCCAAGGGACAGGGGCGGGAGAGACCCAGTACTTC. Its translation is CASSQGTGAGETQYF.

The V and J genes are TRBV20-1 and TRBJ2-7, with D maybe TRBD1 (5 bases). The CDR3 totals 13 residues. V lost 3 bases to trimming and J lost 5 bases, with 14 bases between them. CDR1 and CDR2 (germline): DFQATT, SNEGSKA (reference sequence). CDR3 nucleotides: TGCAGTGCTAGTTTAAGACAGTTAAACGAGCAGTACTTC. It encodes CSASLRQLNEQYF.